The 20 T cell receptor beta chains presented below share a single source sample, sequenced in a study of blood T cell repertoires in COVID-19. The protocol was immunoSEQ multiplex PCR, while the TCRdb copy is restricted to in-frame clones and leaves out a portion. The sample consists of about 150,000 clones, over 75% of them appearing once. Sequencing was done on a sample of peripheral blood. The receptors were gathered from a man older than 75 with COVID-19, enrolled during active disease.

This clone was seen repeatedly, ten times or more. This chain connects TRBV11-3 to TRBJ1-2; 11 nucleotides match TRBD1. This CDR3 comprises 18 residues. The V and J ends lost 2 bases and 8 bases, in that order; junction bases with no gene match: 16. Per germline, CDR1 SGHNT and CDR2 YENEEA. The CDR3 sequence: CASSLWGSSGTGGGGYTF. CDR3 in DNA: TGTGCCAGCAGCTTATGGGGGTCCTCCGGGACAGGGGGTGGCGGCTACACCTTC.

The rearrangement uses TRBV4-2 and TRBJ1-1, with D uncertain. Germline CDR1 and CDR2: LGHNA and YNFKEQ. This CDR3 is built from 15 residues. Trimming stripped 0 bases from V and 2 bases from J, with 10 bases between. The CDR3 DNA reads as TGTGCCAGCAGCCAAGAGATGAGTGCTAACACTGAAGCTTTCTTT. Its protein is CASSQEMSANTEAFF.

This clone was counted a few times. The V call is TRBV4-2, the J call TRBJ1-2; the D gene is possibly TRBD1 (5 bases). The CDR3 runs to 16 residues. V was trimmed by 2 bases and J by 1 base, leaving 14 bases between them. Per the germline V gene, CDR1 is LGHNA and CDR2 is YNFKEQ. CDR3 sequence reads: CASSQTSGGGNYGYTF. DNA for the CDR3: TGTGCCAGCAGCCAAACCTCTGGCGGGGGTAACTATGGCTACACCTTC.

J is TRBJ2-7 and V is TRBV5-4; 8 bases line up with TRBD2. Trimming removed 10 bases from V and 4 bases from J; junction bases left unmatched: 10. The CDR3 has 13 amino acids. Germline assignment: CDR1 SGHNT and CDR2 YYREEE (reference sequence). The CDR3 DNA reads TGTGCCTCGAGCCCGGGGGGGGAATACGAGCAGTACTTC. Residues: CASSPGGEYEQYF.

The chain carries TRBV13 and TRBJ1-6; 7 bases agree with TRBD1. After removal of 7 bases from V and 5 bases from J, the junction contained 11 bases not matched to a gene. This CDR3 contains 16 residues. Per the germline V gene, CDR1 is PRHDT and CDR2 is FYEKMQ (reference sequence). The CDR3 region is CASTQGGRAHNSPLHF. CDR3 DNA sequence: TGTGCCAGCACCCAAGGGGGCAGGGCACATAATTCACCCCTCCACTTT.

The chain carries TRBV28 and TRBJ2-2; 9 nucleotides agree with TRBD2. The germline V gene has CDR1 MDHEN and CDR2 SYDVKM. The CDR3 extends over 17 amino acids. V was pared by 4 bases and J by 4 bases, with 10 bases of the junction left unmatched. The CDR3 loop is CASSSPTAGGFTGELFF. In DNA form, the CDR3 reads TGTGCCAGCAGTTCACCAACAGCGGGGGGTTTCACCGGGGAGCTGTTTTTT.

Only one count was recorded for this clone. This CDR3 is CASSSASGFNEQFF. Written as DNA, the CDR3 is TGTGCCAGCAGTTCGGCGTCAGGGTTCAATGAGCAGTTCTTC. The chain is built from TRBV6-6 and TRBJ2-1; tentative D call: TRBD1 (5 bases). Between the trimmed V and J ends, which lost 4 bases and 6 bases, there was a span of 13 bases. The CDR3 length is 14 residues. Germline lookup yields CDR1 MNHNY and CDR2 SVGAGI (reference sequence).

The chain employs TRBV10-3 and TRBJ2-2; D gene ambiguous. Germline lookup yields CDR1 ENHRY and CDR2 SYGVKD. The ends were cut back, 8 bases at V and 6 bases at J, with 13 bases in the middle. The length of the CDR3 is 13 residues. CDR3 in amino acids: CAILEYLAGELFF. CDR3 in DNA: TGTGCCATCCTAGAGTATCTCGCCGGGGAGCTGTTTTTT.

The V and J genes are TRBV4-2 and TRBJ2-3, with 7 bases fitting TRBD1. There are 15 residues in the CDR3. Per germline, CDR1 LGHNA and CDR2 YNFKEQ. Unmatched junction bases numbered 6, after V lost 0 bases and J lost 6 bases. The CDR3 DNA reads TGTGCCAGCAGCCAAGAAACAGGGGTTGCGGATACGCAGTATTTT. This codes for CASSQETGVADTQYF.

As for this clone: A much bigger clone sits one base away, suggesting this may be a read error. The rearrangement links TRBV19 to TRBJ1-1; 10 nucleotides match TRBD1. The ends lost 5 bases at V and 4 bases at J; junction bases unmatched: 10. The CDR3 totals 16 residues. The germline V gene has CDR1 LNHDA and CDR2 SQIVND (reference sequence). The DNA for the CDR3 is TGTGCCAGTAGTGCCGGGACAGGGGACCAGAGCACTGAAGCTTTCTTT. It yields the protein CASSAGTGDQSTEAFF.

This clone was seen more than once but under ten times. This chain uses TRBV3-1 (or the pseudogene TRBV3-2) with TRBJ1-5; TRBD1 aligns across 8 bases. Germline lookup yields CDR1 LGHDT and CDR2 YNNKEL (reference sequence). V lost 2 bases, J lost 5 bases, and 2 bases stayed unmatched. The CDR3 consists of 14 residues. CDR3 amino acids: CASSQMTGDQPQHF. CDR3 in DNA: TGTGCCAGCAGCCAAATGACAGGGGATCAGCCCCAGCATTTT.

The rearrangement joins TRBV5-4 to TRBJ1-2; TRBD1 matches 9 bases. There are 15 residues in the CDR3. V dropped 0 bases and J dropped 6; count of bases not matched to a gene: 6. The germline V gene encodes CDR1 SGHNT and CDR2 YYREEE (reference sequence). CDR3 sequence: CASSLVGTGPDGYTF. The CDR3 DNA follows: TGTGCCAGCAGCTTGGTAGGGACAGGGCCTGATGGCTACACCTTC.

The chain employs TRBV7-9 and TRBJ2-3, with D perhaps matching TRBD1 (6 bases). Between the trimmed V and J ends, which lost 4 bases and 7 bases, there was a span of 15 bases. Germline assignment: CDR1 SEHNR and CDR2 FQNEAQ (reference sequence). The CDR3 has 14 amino acids. CDR3 sequence (DNA): TGTGCCAGCAGCTCGGCAGGGGTTGGGCATACGCAGTATTTT. It codes for CASSSAGVGHTQYF.

J is TRBJ1-5 and V is TRBV19, with 9 bases identical to TRBD1. The CDR3 runs to 14 residues. The germline V gene encodes CDR1 LNHDA and CDR2 SQIVND (reference sequence). V shed 5 bases and J 5 bases; nucleotides not matched to a gene: 4. As DNA, the CDR3 is TGTGCCAGTAGTTTATGGACAGGGGATCAGCCCCAGCATTTT. Amino acid sequence: CASSLWTGDQPQHF.

The chain employs TRBV19 and TRBJ1-1, with D maybe TRBD1 (5 bases). Deletions cut 5 bases from V and 6 bases from J, with 16 bases between. In germline, CDR1 is LNHDA, CDR2 SQIVND (reference sequence). The CDR3 length is 14 residues. The CDR3 sequence: CASSSREGNAEAFF. Written as DNA, the CDR3 is TGTGCCAGTAGTTCCAGGGAGGGGAATGCTGAAGCTTTCTTT.

This chain connects TRBV11-3 to TRBJ2-7, with 12 bases aligning to TRBD1. Germline V CDR1 and CDR2: SGHNT, YENEEA. With 3 bases clipped from V and 6 bases from J, the junction kept 6 bases outside the gene matches. The CDR3 extends over 15 amino acids. The CDR3 sequence is CASSFGGQGASEQYF. DNA of the CDR3: TGTGCCAGCAGCTTTGGGGGACAGGGGGCGTCCGAGCAGTACTTC.

The chain employs TRBV14 and TRBJ2-7; D gene ambiguous. The CDR3 contains 14 residues. Germline CDR1 reads SGHDN; CDR2 reads FVKESK. The V end lost 2 bases, the J end lost 2 bases, and 10 bases lay between the germline ends. CDR3 amino acids: CASSQFTGPYEQYF. The CDR3 nucleotides are TGTGCCAGCAGCCAATTTACTGGGCCCTACGAGCAGTACTTC.

This chain uses TRBV3-1 (or the pseudogene TRBV3-2) with TRBJ1-1, with 8 bases lining up with TRBD1. This CDR3 has 14 residues. From germline, CDR1 is LGHDT and CDR2 YNNKEL (reference sequence). V shed 4 bases and J 4 bases; nucleotides not matched to a gene: 5. The CDR3 protein is CASSLRTGSTEAFF. In DNA form, the CDR3 reads TGTGCCAGCAGCCTCCGGACAGGGAGCACTGAAGCTTTCTTT.

There are a few counts of this clone. The rearrangement uses TRBV3-1 (or the pseudogene TRBV3-2) and TRBJ2-7; D is uncertain. V was cut by 4 bases and J by 3 bases, with 19 bases left in between. The CDR3 covers 16 residues. Germline V lookup: CDR1 LGHDT, CDR2 YNNKEL (reference sequence). The CDR3 region is CASSPLLEQSFYEQYF. The CDR3 DNA reads TGTGCCAGCAGCCCCCTCCTGGAGCAGAGCTTCTACGAGCAGTACTTC.

The chain has TRBV10-3 and TRBJ2-3; 7 nucleotides align to TRBD2. This CDR3 has 13 residues. Germline CDR1 and CDR2: ENHRY and SYGVKD. V lost 7 bases to trimming and J lost 1 base; unmatched junction nucleotides: 2. In nucleotides, the CDR3 is TGTGCCATCAAGGCGGGGGGCACAGATACGCAGTATTTT. Its translation: CAIKAGGTDTQYF.